This is a list of T cell receptor beta chains from one sample in a study of T cells in tumors after PD-1 blockade. Assay: immunoSEQ multiplex PCR; the TCRdb copy retains only in-frame clones and omits some. This sample has approximately 2,500 clones; around 71% occur once, and the top ten carry around 15%. The material sequenced was tumor tissue, taken after anti-PD-1 treatment. The receptor source for this set is a human donor with basal cell carcinoma. The CDR3 runs from the conserved cysteine through the conserved F or W. A D gene is named only where the DNA matches it firmly.

V	D	J	CDR3
TRBV19	TRBD2	TRBJ2-4	CASRSGGRAKNIQYF
TRBV3-1/TRBV3-2	TRBD1	TRBJ2-1	CASSHQGDEQFF
TRBV5-4	TRBD1	TRBJ2-7	CASSSRDSHYEQYF
TRBV29-1	-	TRBJ2-5	CSVEGSEWETQYF
TRBV6-5	-	TRBJ1-1	CASNALGGRTEAFF
TRBV7-2	-	TRBJ1-4	CASSLEQQNEKLFF
TRBV2	TRBD1	TRBJ1-6	CASSEEQGENSPLHF
TRBV2	TRBD2	TRBJ2-1	CASSPIAGGLNEQFF
TRBV5-5	-	TRBJ2-5	CASSLTPDREVGETQYF
TRBV6-1	-	TRBJ1-6	CASSEDRDGNSPLHF
TRBV6-2/TRBV6-3	-	TRBJ2-7	CASSSLRDSYEQYF
TRBV11-3	-	TRBJ1-2	CASSSWDYYGYTF
TRBV5-1	-	TRBJ1-2	CASTASQGAYGYTF
TRBV3-1/TRBV3-2	-	TRBJ2-6	CASSQMATGANVLTF
TRBV29-1	-	TRBJ1-1	CSAKRATNTEAFF
TRBV5-6	TRBD1	TRBJ1-3	CASSSRTGFGNTIYF
TRBV3-1/TRBV3-2	TRBD2	TRBJ2-3	CASSQVSGGADTQYF
TRBV19	-	TRBJ1-1	CASSREGRGEAFF
TRBV6-1	-	TRBJ2-1	CASSELIYNEQFF
TRBV18	TRBD1	TRBJ1-1	CASSLSTGKNTEAFF
TRBV5-1	TRBD1	TRBJ2-7	CASSEEGTGGSAQYF
TRBV7-2	TRBD2	TRBJ2-2	CASSSWGGANTGELFF